This is a list of T cell receptor beta chains from one sample in a study of spatial heterogeneity in lung cancer. A single record per CDR3 protein comes from TCRdb applying MiXCR to the 5' RACE reads. The sample consists of about 30,000 distinct CDR3 sequences, 4.5% to 7.5% of them appearing once. The sequenced sample was PBMCs, obtained at follow-up. The receptors derive from a male donor with early-stage non-small cell lung cancer. The CDR3 runs from the conserved cysteine through the conserved F or W. The order of the fields is clone size, CDR3 length, J gene, D gene, V gene, CDR3 DNA, CDR3 protein. D genes are given only for firm matches. Clone size is given for some rows only: seen once, a few or many times, or a class if the clone is expanded.

few | 12 | TRBJ2-5 | NA | TRBV7-7 | TGTGCTAGCGAAAGGACTAAAGGGACCCAGTACTTC | CASERTKGTQYF
NA | 15 | TRBJ1-2 | NA | TRBV5-8 | TGTGCCAGCAGCCGTACAGGAATGATTAACTATGGCTACACCTTC | CASSRTGMINYGYTF
NA | 17 | TRBJ2-1 | TRBD2 | TRBV4-3 | TGCGCCAGCAGCCAAGGCGATGGGACTACTACCTACAATGAGCAGTTCTTC | CASSQGDGTTTYNEQFF
many | 16 | TRBJ1-6 | TRBD1 | TRBV4-1 | TGCGCCAGCAGCCACACCGGGACAGACTATAATTCACCCCTCCACTTT | CASSHTGTDYNSPLHF
many | 11 | TRBJ2-3 | NA | TRBV29-1 | TGCAGCGTTGAACGTAGCAGCAAGCAGTATTTT | CSVERSSKQYF
few | 15 | TRBJ2-1 | TRBD2 | TRBV9 | TGTGCCAGCAGCCTTCGCGGGGGGAACTACAATGAGCAGTTCTTC | CASSLRGGNYNEQFF
many | 15 | TRBJ2-4 | NA | TRBV2 | TGTGCCAGCAGTGACGTAAGGACAGCCAAAAACATTCAGTACTTC | CASSDVRTAKNIQYF
many | 13 | TRBJ2-7 | NA | TRBV7-2 | TGTGCCAGCAGCTTAATGGCAGAGGACGAGCAGTACTTC | CASSLMAEDEQYF
many | 19 | TRBJ2-5 | TRBD2 | TRBV5-1 | TGCGCCAGCAGCCCCAGCACTAGCGGGGGAGCTATGGAAAGGGAGACCCAGTACTTC | CASSPSTSGGAMERETQYF
medium-sized | 14 | TRBJ2-1 | NA | TRBV12-3/TRBV12-4 | TGTGCCAGCAGTTTAATAGGCGCCTACAATGAGCAGTTCTTC | CASSLIGAYNEQFF
many | 12 | TRBJ1-6 | NA | TRBV20-1 | TGCAGTGCTGGGACAATTAATTCACCCCTCCACTTT | CSAGTINSPLHF
many | 15 | TRBJ1-3 | NA | TRBV6-5 | TGTGCCAGCAGTTACTCAGGGGGATCAGGAAACACCATATATTTT | CASSYSGGSGNTIYF
many | 20 | TRBJ1-3 | TRBD1 | TRBV20-1 | TGCAGTGAAGGTCCGGGACAGGGACGGTGCTTTCCCCCTTCTGGAAACACCATATATTTT | CSEGPGQGRCFPPSGNTIYF
many | 15 | TRBJ2-1 | TRBD1 | TRBV12-3/TRBV12-4 | TGTGCCAGCACCGCCGGGACAGGGGTCTACAATGAGCAGTTCTTC | CASTAGTGVYNEQFF
NA | 14 | TRBJ1-1 | NA | TRBV19 | TGTGCCAGTCGTTGGTCAGGGGCGGACACTGAAGCTTTCTTT | CASRWSGADTEAFF
NA | 15 | TRBJ1-2 | NA | TRBV7-2 | TGTGCCAGCAGCGCGAGCATAATCCGATACTATGGCTACACCTTC | CASSASIIRYYGYTF
few | 15 | TRBJ2-4 | TRBD1 | TRBV20-1 | TGCAGTGCTAGGAACGCCGGGACAGGGAAAAACATTCAGTACTTC | CSARNAGTGKNIQYF
many | 14 | TRBJ2-2 | NA | TRBV7-3 | TGTGCCAGCAGCTTCGGGGGGCCAACCGGGGAGCTGTTTTTT | CASSFGGPTGELFF
many | 14 | TRBJ1-1 | NA | TRBV7-9 | TGTGCCAGCAGCTTAGGACAGTTGAACACTGAAGCTTTCTTT | CASSLGQLNTEAFF
NA | 15 | TRBJ2-5 | NA | TRBV2 | TGTGCCAGCAATCGACAGGCGACGCTCCAAGAGACCCAGTACTTC | CASNRQATLQETQYF
many | 13 | TRBJ1-1 | NA | TRBV18 | TGTGCCAGCTCACCGGGTATAACCACTGAAGCTTTCTTT | CASSPGITTEAFF
many | 14 | TRBJ1-1 | NA | TRBV7-3 | TGTGCCAGCAGCCCAACGGGCACTAACACTGAAGCTTTCTTT | CASSPTGTNTEAFF
many | 14 | TRBJ2-5 | TRBD1 | TRBV10-2 | TGCGCCAGCAGTGAGGGACAGGGCGAAGAGACCCAGTACTTC | CASSEGQGEETQYF
few | 15 | TRBJ1-1 | NA | TRBV14 | TGTGCCAGCAGCCCCGGGGCAGGCTGGGGCACTGAAGCTTTCTTT | CASSPGAGWGTEAFF
NA | 15 | TRBJ2-5 | TRBD1 | TRBV24-1 | TGTGCCACCAGCCCCGGGACAGGTGGGCAAGAGACCCAGTACTTC | CATSPGTGGQETQYF
many | 15 | TRBJ1-5 | NA | TRBV30 | TGTGCCTGGAGTATAGGGCTGGATAGCAATCAGCCCCAGCATTTT | CAWSIGLDSNQPQHF